A single sample gave rise to the 15 T cell receptor beta chains below, sequenced in a study of blood T cell repertoires in COVID-19. Using immunoSEQ multiplex PCR, the repertoire was profiled, and TCRdb retains in-frame clones only, with some absent. The sample consists of 260,000 or so clones, under 90% of them appearing once. Sequenced sample: peripheral blood. These receptor sequences come from a human donor in a cohort sampled during active COVID-19.

The chain links TRBV11-2 to TRBJ1-1; D unresolved. Trimming pared 5 bases from V and 2 bases from J, leaving 6 bases between. Germline V gives CDR1 SGHAT, CDR2 FQNNGV. The CDR3 sequence is 12 residues long. CDR3 in amino acids: CASSLSNTEAFF. The CDR3 region has the DNA TGTGCCAGCAGCCTGAGCAACACTGAAGCTTTCTTT. Full variable domain (outside the CDR3, taken from reference TRBV11-2 and TRBJ1-1): EAGVAQSPRYKIIEKRQSVAFWCNPISGHATLYWYQQILGQGPKLLIQFQNNGVVDDSQLPKDRFSAERLKGVDSTLKIQPAKLEDSAVYLCASSLSNTEAFFGQGTRLTVV.

The chain recombines TRBV6-2 or TRBV6-3 with TRBJ2-5; TRBD2 matches 7 bases. V was clipped by 0 bases and J by 0 bases; unmatched bases: 7. Germline CDR1 MNHEY, CDR2 SVGEGT. The length of the CDR3 is 17 residues. DNA for the CDR3: TGTGCCAGCAGTTACTCGAAGGGTCTAGCGGACCAAGAGACCCAGTACTTC. Encoded protein: CASSYSKGLADQETQYF.

This chain connects TRBV7-2 to TRBJ1-4; no definite D call. Germline loops: CDR1 SGHTA, CDR2 FQGNSA. The V end lost 2 bases, the J end lost 4 bases, and 8 bases lay between the germline ends. The CDR3 length is 14 residues. In DNA, the CDR3 is TGTGCCAGCAGCTTACGACTTTATAATGAAAAACTGTTTTTT. This gives the protein CASSLRLYNEKLFF.

Here the CDR3 DNA reads TGTGCCAGCAGCCAGAAAGGACTAGCCCTGATAACAGATACGCAGTATTTT. Translated, it gives CASSQKGLALITDTQYF. The rearrangement links TRBV3-1 (or the pseudogene TRBV3-2) to TRBJ2-3; 8 positions agree with TRBD2. J gave up 3 bases and V 3 bases, and 11 bases lay outside the gene matches. The germline V gene has CDR1 LGHDT and CDR2 YNNKEL (reference sequence). This CDR3 is 17 amino acids long.

This clone was recorded once. The chain carries TRBV5-4 and TRBJ2-5, with TRBD2 matching over 8 bases. CDR1 is SGHNT and CDR2 is YYREEE in the germline V gene (reference sequence). Unmatched junction bases numbered 7, after V lost 4 bases and J lost 5 bases. This CDR3 region has 14 residues. The CDR3 nucleotides read TGTGCCAGCAGCCCGGGGGGGGGCGGTGAGACCCAGTACTTC. This translates into CASSPGGGGETQYF.

CDR3 protein: CASSRRDRGPYEQYF. The CDR3 DNA reads TGTGCCAGCAGCCGCCGGGACAGGGGGCCCTACGAGCAGTACTTC. The chain carries TRBV3-1 (or the pseudogene TRBV3-2) and TRBJ2-7, with 12 bases aligning to TRBD1. The trim removed 4 bases at V and 2 bases at J, leaving 3 bases unmatched. Germline assignment: CDR1 LGHDT and CDR2 YNNKEL (reference sequence). This CDR3 contains 15 residues.

The sample holds a few counts of this clone. This rearrangement joins TRBV4-2 to TRBJ2-3; D not certain. Trimming stripped 3 bases from V and 0 bases from J, with 10 bases between. Per the germline V gene, CDR1 is LGHNA and CDR2 is YNFKEQ. There are 15 residues in the CDR3. Here the CDR3 DNA reads TGTGCCAGCAGCCAGGCTCAACCTAGCACAGATACGCAGTATTTT. Translating gives CASSQAQPSTDTQYF.

The chain uses TRBV24-1 and TRBJ1-1; D not resolved. The germline V gene has CDR1 KGHDR and CDR2 SFDVKD. The CDR3 totals 13 residues. Trimming removed 7 bases at V and 6 bases at J, with 14 bases between. CDR3 coding DNA: TGTGCCACCAGGAACACTAGCTCAGCTGAAGCTTTCTTT. Its translation: CATRNTSSAEAFF.

The count of this clone is one. The J gene is TRBJ1-1, the V gene TRBV10-3, with 8 bases lining up with TRBD1. CDR3 length equals 15 residues. Trimming at V came to 8 bases and at J to 1 base, leaving 9 bases not matched to a gene. CDR1 is ENHRY, CDR2 SYGVKD, per germline. The CDR3 DNA reads TGTGCCATCTCCGCATCTGGACAGGGGAACACTGAAGCTTTCTTT. This gives the protein CAISASGQGNTEAFF.

The rearrangement links TRBV6-5 to TRBJ2-7; a possible D gene is TRBD1 (5 bases). The V gene's germline CDR1 is MNHEY and CDR2 SVGAGI. V lost 5 bases and J lost 0, with 8 bases in between. The CDR3 sequence is 13 residues long. The CDR3 nucleotides are TGTGCCAGCAGTAGACAGAGCTCCTACGAGCAGTACTTC. Protein: CASSRQSSYEQYF.

The chain combines TRBV28 with TRBJ2-2, with 7 bases matching TRBD2. The CDR3 has 15 residues. The germline gives CDR1 MDHEN, CDR2 SYDVKM. With V trimmed by 2 bases and J by 3 bases, 3 bases remained unmatched. The CDR3 spells CASSLSGIYTGELFF. CDR3 nucleotides: TGTGCCAGCAGTTTAAGCGGGATATACACCGGGGAGCTGTTTTTT.

The genes are TRBV28 and TRBJ2-3; TRBD2 agrees at 10 bases. This CDR3 spans 17 amino acids. CDR1 is MDHEN and CDR2 is SYDVKM in the germline V gene. Losses at the gene ends were 1 base for V and 1 base for J; bases not matched to a gene: 5. DNA for the CDR3: TGTGCCAGCAGTTTATATAGGCTAGCGGGGGGCACAGATACGCAGTATTTT. The encoded protein is CASSLYRLAGGTDTQYF.

The chain recombines TRBV5-4 with TRBJ1-6; D call uncertain. The V end lost 0 bases, the J end lost 9 bases, and 7 bases lay between the germline ends. Per the germline V gene, CDR1 is SGHNT and CDR2 is YYREEE (reference sequence). This CDR3 has 13 residues. The CDR3 DNA reads TGTGCCAGCAGCTTGGGCGCGCCTTCACCCCTCCACTTT. This encodes CASSLGAPSPLHF.

V usage is TRBV10-2 and J usage is TRBJ2-7; 9 nucleotides agree with TRBD1. The germline CDR1 and CDR2 sequences are WSHSY and SAAADI. The CDR3 has 13 residues. The ends lost 6 bases at V and 4 bases at J; junction bases unmatched: 4. The CDR3 region is CASRGTGTYEQYF. The CDR3 bases are TGCGCCAGCAGGGGGACAGGGACTTACGAGCAGTACTTC.

The rearrangement links TRBV7-3 to TRBJ2-6; TRBD1 matches 7 bases. Trimming removed 2 bases from V and 0 bases from J; junction bases left unmatched: 7. The germline gives CDR1 SGHTA, CDR2 FQGTGA. This CDR3 is 18 amino acids long. CDR3 region: CASSLVGGANSGANVLTF. The DNA for the CDR3 is TGTGCCAGCAGCTTAGTAGGGGGCGCAAACTCTGGGGCCAACGTCCTGACTTTC. The full variable domain, with the rest looked up from reference TRBV7-3 and TRBJ2-6, is GAGVSQTPSNKVTEKGKYVELRCDPISGHTALYWYRQSLGQGPEFLIYFQGTGAADDSGLPNDRFFAVRPEGSVSTLKIQRTERGDSAVYLCASSLVGGANSGANVLTFGAGSRLTVL.